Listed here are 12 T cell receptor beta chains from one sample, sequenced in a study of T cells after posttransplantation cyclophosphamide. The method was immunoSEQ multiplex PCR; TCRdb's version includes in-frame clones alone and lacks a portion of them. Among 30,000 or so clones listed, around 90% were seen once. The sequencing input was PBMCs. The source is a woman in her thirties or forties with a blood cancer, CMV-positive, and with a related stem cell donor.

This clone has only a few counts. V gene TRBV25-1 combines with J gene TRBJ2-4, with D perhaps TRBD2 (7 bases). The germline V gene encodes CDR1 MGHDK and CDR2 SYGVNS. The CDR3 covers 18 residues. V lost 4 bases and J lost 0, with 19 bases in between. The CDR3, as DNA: TGTGCCAGCAGTGCCCGGGGGGCAGAGGAGCTAGCCAAAAACATTCAGTACTTC. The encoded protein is CASSARGAEELAKNIQYF.

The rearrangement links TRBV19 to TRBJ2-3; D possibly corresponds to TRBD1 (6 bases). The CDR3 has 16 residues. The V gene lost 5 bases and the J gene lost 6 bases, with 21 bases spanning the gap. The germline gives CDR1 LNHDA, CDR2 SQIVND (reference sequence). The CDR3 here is CASSSGQQGPTDTQYF. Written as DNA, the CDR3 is TGTGCCAGTAGTTCAGGACAGCAGGGTCCAACGGATACGCAGTATTTT. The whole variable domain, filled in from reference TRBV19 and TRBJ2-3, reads DGGITQSPKYLFRKEGQNVTLSCEQNLNHDAMYWYRQDPGQGLRLIYYSQIVNDFQKGDIAEGYSVSREKKESFPLTVTSAQKNPTAFYLCASSSGQQGPTDTQYFGPGTRLTVL.

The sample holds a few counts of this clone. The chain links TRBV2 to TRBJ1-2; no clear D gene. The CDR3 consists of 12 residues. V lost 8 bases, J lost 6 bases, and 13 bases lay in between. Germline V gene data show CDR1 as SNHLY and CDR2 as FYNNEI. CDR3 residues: CASVPGLDGYTF. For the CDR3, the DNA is TGTGCCAGCGTCCCAGGACTGGATGGCTACACCTTC.

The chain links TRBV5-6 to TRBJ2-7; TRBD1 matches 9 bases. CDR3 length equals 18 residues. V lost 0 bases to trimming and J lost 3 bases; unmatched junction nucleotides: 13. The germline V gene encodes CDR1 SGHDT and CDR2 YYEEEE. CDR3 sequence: CASSLGMGQGPTDYEQYF. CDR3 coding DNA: TGTGCCAGCAGCTTGGGAATGGGACAGGGCCCCACCGACTACGAGCAGTACTTC.

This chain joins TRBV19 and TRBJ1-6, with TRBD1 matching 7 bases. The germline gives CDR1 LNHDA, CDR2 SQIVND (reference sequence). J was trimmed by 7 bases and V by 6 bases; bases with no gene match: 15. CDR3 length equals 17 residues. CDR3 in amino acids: CASSPRTGLSGNSPLHF. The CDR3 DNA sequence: TGTGCCAGTAGCCCACGGACAGGCCTCTCGGGGAATTCACCCCTCCACTTT.

CDR3 sequence (DNA): TGTGCCAGCAGCCTTGGAGACAGGGTGGGTGAAAAACTGTTTTTT. This encodes CASSLGDRVGEKLFF. The chain joins TRBV5-4 to TRBJ1-4; 7 bases agree with TRBD1. CDR1 SGHNT and CDR2 YYREEE come from the germline V gene (reference sequence). Trimming cost V 4 bases and J 7 bases; bases outside gene matches: 10. The CDR3 extends over 15 amino acids. The full variable domain, completed using reference TRBV5-4 and TRBJ1-4, is ETGVTQSPTHLIKTRGQQVTLRCSSQSGHNTVSWYQQALGQGPQFIFQYYREEENGRGNFPPRFSGLQFPNYSSELNVNALELDDSALYLCASSLGDRVGEKLFFGSGTQLSVL.

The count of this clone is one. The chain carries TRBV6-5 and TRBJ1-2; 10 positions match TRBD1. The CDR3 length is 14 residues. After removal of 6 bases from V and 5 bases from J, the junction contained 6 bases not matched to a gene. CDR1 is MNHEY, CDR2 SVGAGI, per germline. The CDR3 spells CASSKPGQGYGYTF. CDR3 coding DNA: TGTGCCAGCAGCAAACCGGGACAGGGGTATGGCTACACCTTC.

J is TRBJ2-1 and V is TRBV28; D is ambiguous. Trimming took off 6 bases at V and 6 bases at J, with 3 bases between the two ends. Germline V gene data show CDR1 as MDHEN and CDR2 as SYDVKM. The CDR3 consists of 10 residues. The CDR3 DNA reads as TGTGCCAGCAGCTCCAATGAGCAGTTCTTC. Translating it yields CASSSNEQFF.

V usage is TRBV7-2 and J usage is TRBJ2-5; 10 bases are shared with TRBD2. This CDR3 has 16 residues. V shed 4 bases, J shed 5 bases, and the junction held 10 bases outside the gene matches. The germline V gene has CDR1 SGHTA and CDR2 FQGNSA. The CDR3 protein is CASSSTGILAGETQYF. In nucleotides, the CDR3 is TGTGCCAGCAGCTCGACCGGAATACTAGCGGGGGAGACCCAGTACTTC.

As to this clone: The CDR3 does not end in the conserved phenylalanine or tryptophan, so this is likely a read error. Written as DNA, the CDR3 is TGTGCCAGCAGCCCCGGGGAAGGAAACTATGGCTACACCTCC. This encodes CASSPGEGNYGYTS. The rearrangement uses TRBV11-1 and TRBJ1-2, with D unresolved. Germline assignment: CDR1 SGHAT and CDR2 FQDESV (reference sequence). CDR3 length: 14 residues. Trimming left V 5 bases short and J 2 bases short, with 12 bases between.

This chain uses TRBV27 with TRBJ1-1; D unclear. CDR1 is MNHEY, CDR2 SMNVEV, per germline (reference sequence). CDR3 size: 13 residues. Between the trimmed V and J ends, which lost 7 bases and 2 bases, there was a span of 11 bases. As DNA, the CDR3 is TGTGCCAGCAAGCGGGGTATCAACACTGAAGCTTTCTTT. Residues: CASKRGINTEAFF.

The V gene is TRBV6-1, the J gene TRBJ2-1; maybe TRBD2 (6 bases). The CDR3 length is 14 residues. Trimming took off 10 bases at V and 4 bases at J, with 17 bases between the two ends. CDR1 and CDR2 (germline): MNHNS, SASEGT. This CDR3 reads CATAPGDGYNEQFF. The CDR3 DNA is TGTGCCACGGCCCCGGGGGACGGATACAATGAGCAGTTCTTC.